This T cell receptor (beta chain) emerged from a study of a mutant IDH1 vaccine in newly diagnosed glioma. Broader study findings: The occurrence of vaccine-induced immune responses was seen in 80% to 95% of patients.

Assay: immunoSEQ multiplex PCR; the TCRdb copy retains only in-frame clones and omits some. Altogether fewer than 65,000 clones are present, 70% to 90% being singletons, with the ten largest covering more than 3%. V shed 1 base and J shed 0 bases, with 9 bases lying between them. Germline-derived CDR1 and CDR2 are MNHNS and SASEGT. The CDR3 length is 15 residues. Time point meaning: week 5, during vaccination. Doses consisted of 300 ug of mutant IDH1 20-mer peptide each, paired with topical imiquimod. Donors harbored newly found WHO grade 3 or 4 IDH1-mutant, ATRX-lost astrocytomas. As regards this clone: Antigen: not known.

The chain employs TRBV6-1 and TRBJ1-1, with D hard to call. The starting material was PBMCs, obtained from a glioma patient whose treatment included an IDH1 peptide vaccine. The sequence was collected from a man in his thirties or forties with glioma. The CDR3 nucleotides read TGTGCCAGCAGTGAAGGCAGAACCCTGAACACTGAAGCTTTCTTT. The encoded protein is CASSEGRTLNTEAFF.